This TCR beta chain was captured by sequencing in a study of cytomegalovirus exposure and HLA in healthy donors. In this sample, this clone turned up once. The CDR3 consists of 15 residues. In germline, CDR1 is MDHEN, CDR2 SYDVKM. Trimming took off 4 bases at V and 0 bases at J, with 7 bases between the two ends. This PCR relied on a set of 60 Vbeta primers and 13 Jbeta primers. Only in-frame clones appear in the TCRdb table, and some are missing; sequencing was by immunoSEQ multiplex PCR. Among fewer than 200,000 clones, 65% to 85% were seen once, and the ten largest hold around 7.7%. Sequenced sample: PBMCs. J is TRBJ2-6 and V is TRBV28; D is uncertain. The clonotype comes from a woman under 40 in good health and CMV-seropositive. In DNA, the CDR3 is TGTGCCAGCAGTTCCAGGAACTCTGGGGCCAACGTCCTGACTTTC. Its protein is CASSSRNSGANVLTF.